A single sample is the source of the 6 T cell receptor beta chains below, sequenced in a study of CD8+ T cells in alopecia areata. It was cDNA, reverse transcribed from extracted RNA, that served as the sequencing template. The assay was immunoSEQ multiplex PCR, and TCRdb's table has in-frame clones only and misses some. The table lists just over 30,000 clones, around two thirds of them singletons. The sequenced sample was NKG2D-high CD8+ T cells sorted from blood. Every receptor here comes from a human donor with alopecia areata.

V gene TRBV28 combines with J gene TRBJ1-4, with 7 bases aligning to TRBD1. Germline CDR1 is MDHEN and CDR2 is SYDVKM. This CDR3 has 14 amino acids. The J segment lost 8 bases and the V segment lost 2 bases, leaving 5 bases of the junction unmatched. CDR3: CASSLDRGLEKLFF. The CDR3 DNA follows: TGTGCCAGCAGTTTAGATAGGGGGCTCGAAAAACTGTTTTTT.

This chain connects TRBV25-1 to TRBJ2-5, with 9 bases that match TRBD1. The CDR3 is 15 amino acids. The V and J ends lost 3 bases and 1 base, in that order; junction bases with no gene match: 3. The germline V gene has CDR1 MGHDK and CDR2 SYGVNS. This CDR3 reads CASSDRQGGQETQYF. The CDR3 nucleotides read TGTGCCAGCAGTGATCGACAGGGGGGCCAAGAGACCCAGTACTTC.

The V and J genes are TRBV27 and TRBJ2-7; D might be TRBD2 (5 bases). The CDR3 length is 14 residues. Deletions cut 2 bases from V and 5 bases from J, with 13 bases between. CDR1 is MNHEY and CDR2 is SMNVEV in the germline V gene (reference sequence). Here the CDR3 reads CASSLRGSQDEQYF. CDR3 nucleotide sequence: TGTGCCAGCAGTTTAAGAGGGAGCCAGGACGAGCAGTACTTC.

This chain uses TRBV10-2 with TRBJ2-3, with 8 bases matching TRBD2. CDR1 and CDR2 (germline): WSHSY, SAAADI. V was pared by 6 bases and J by 2 bases, with 4 bases of the junction left unmatched. CDR3 size: 14 residues. The CDR3 spells CASSRLAITDTQYF. DNA for the CDR3: TGCGCCAGCAGCCGACTAGCGATCACAGATACGCAGTATTTT.

The chain links TRBV4-2 to TRBJ1-5; 7 bases line up with TRBD1. J gave up 7 bases and V 4 bases, and 10 bases lay outside the gene matches. CDR1 is LGHNA, CDR2 YNFKEQ, per germline. The CDR3 length is 15 residues. The CDR3, as DNA: TGTGCCAGCAGCCGAGACAGGGCGGTTGGGCAGCCCCAGCATTTT. Its protein is CASSRDRAVGQPQHF.

This clone was picked up one time. This chain uses TRBV6-5 with TRBJ2-7, with D possibly being TRBD1 or TRBD2 (5 bases each). The CDR3 covers 11 residues. Trimming removed 8 bases at V and 3 bases at J, with 8 bases between. Germline CDR1 reads MNHEY; CDR2 reads SVGAGI. CDR3 bases: TGTGCCAGCGGGGACGGCTACGAGCAGTACTTC. This encodes CASGDGYEQYF.